This T cell receptor beta chain was profiled in a study of T cells in Graves' hyperthyroidism and ophthalmopathy. The sample holds many counts of this clonotype. Antigen unknown. The CDR3 is made up of 16 amino acids. V lost 5 bases to trimming and J lost 3 bases; unmatched junction nucleotides: 3. Uncontrolled infection, other autoimmune disease, pregnancy or lactation barred patients from enrollment. A roughly 10 ml volume of fresh peripheral blood provided the PBMCs. Study-wide results and limits: A 13 V-J signature model discriminated ophthalmopathy versus stable hyperthyroidism.

RNA transcripts were the template for amplifying TCR beta CDR3 regions. Using the HTBI primer set, a first-round RT-PCR was run on the TCR CDR3. Each CDR3 protein gets one entry after TCRdb re-called the multiplex PCR reads with MiXCR. The sample has 300,000 to 450,000 distinct CDR3 sequences, roughly 14% seen once. The receptor's source is a young man with Graves' hyperthyroidism that later progressed to Graves' ophthalmopathy. The sequenced sample was blood. This sequence joins TRBV12-3 or TRBV12-4 and TRBJ2-2, with TRBD2 identical over 13 bases. CDR3 protein: CASSPTSGGYTGELFF. CDR3 coding DNA: TGTGCCAGCAGTCCGACTAGCGGGGGGTACACCGGGGAGCTGTTTTTT.